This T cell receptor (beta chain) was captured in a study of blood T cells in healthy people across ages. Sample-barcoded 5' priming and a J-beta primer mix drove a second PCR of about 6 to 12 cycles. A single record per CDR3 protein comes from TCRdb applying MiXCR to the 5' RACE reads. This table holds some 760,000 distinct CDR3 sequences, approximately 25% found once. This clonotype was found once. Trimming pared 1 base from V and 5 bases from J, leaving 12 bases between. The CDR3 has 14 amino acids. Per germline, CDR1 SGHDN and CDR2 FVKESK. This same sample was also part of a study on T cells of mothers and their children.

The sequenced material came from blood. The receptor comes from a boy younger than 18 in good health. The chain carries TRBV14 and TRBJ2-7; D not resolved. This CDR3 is CASSQVMKSHEQYF. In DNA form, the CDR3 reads TGTGCCAGCAGCCAAGTAATGAAGTCCCACGAGCAGTACTTC. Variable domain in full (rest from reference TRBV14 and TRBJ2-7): EAGVTQFPSHSVIEKGQTVTLRCDPISGHDNLYWYRRVMGKEIKFLLHFVKESKQDESGMPNNRFLAERTGGTYSTLKVQPAELEDSGVYFCASSQVMKSHEQYFGPGTRLTVT.